The rows below give T cell receptor beta chains drawn from one sample of a study of shared clonotypes between healthy human individuals. The protocol was immunoSEQ multiplex PCR, while the TCRdb copy is restricted to in-frame clones and leaves out a portion. The table records 2 million to 2.5 million clones, approximately 95% of them present only once. Sequencing input: naive CD4+ T cells from PBMCs. These receptors all stem from a man in his late teens or twenties in good health. Some clones in this sample may be carry-over from other donors' samples. Both conserved end residues are part of each CDR3. D genes are given only for firm matches. For some rows the clone size is stated as once, few or many, or as a class when expanded; others skip it.

>TRBJ2-7|TRBV5-1|once|TRBD2
TGCGCCAGCAGCTTACTCAGCGGGAGCGACGAGCAGTACTTC
CASSLLSGSDEQYF
>TRBJ2-2|TRBV10-3|-|-
TGTGCCATCAGCGAAGGGGGTACCGGGGAGCTGTTTTTT
CAISEGGTGELFF
>TRBJ2-5|TRBV7-9|-|-
TGTGCCAGCAGCGCTCGGGCGGTCCAAGAGACCCAGTACTTC
CASSARAVQETQYF
>TRBJ2-5|TRBV7-3|-|-
TGTGCCAGCAGCGCGACAGGGACTAGGACCCAGTACTTC
CASSATGTRTQYF
>TRBJ2-1|TRBV7-3|-|-
TGTGCCAGCAGCCCCACCGGGGGTGCTGAGCAGTTCTTC
CASSPTGGAEQFF
>TRBJ2-7|TRBV5-1|-|-
TGCGCCAGCAGCTCCGGAGGGACCGGGGGTGGGTACGAGCAGTACTTC
CASSSGGTGGGYEQYF
>TRBJ2-7|TRBV5-4|-|-
TGTGCCAGCAGCCACCAGGGGACCGGGGAAAGGGAGCAGTACTTC
CASSHQGTGEREQYF
>TRBJ2-7|TRBV6-5|-|-
TGTGCCAGCAGTTACTCTCTACAGGGAGGTTCCTACGAGCAGTACTTC
CASSYSLQGGSYEQYF
>TRBJ2-5|TRBV11-1|-|-
TGTGCCAGCAGCCCCGGTGAGACCCAGTACTTC
CASSPGETQYF
>TRBJ2-1|TRBV7-9|-|TRBD2
TGTGCCAGCAGCTTAGCTATGGGACTAGGCGTCTACAATGAGCAGTTCTTC
CASSLAMGLGVYNEQFF
>TRBJ2-3|TRBV19|-|-
TGTGCCAGTAGTATAGGACTGTTCACAGATACGCAGTATTTT
CASSIGLFTDTQYF
>TRBJ1-3|TRBV5-1|-|TRBD1
TGCGCCAGCAGCCCTTCACTCCCTAGTCGACAGGGCGTCATATATTTT
CASSPSLPSRQGVIYF
>TRBJ1-1|TRBV23-1|-|-
TGCGCCAGCAGTCAATCCGGCGGCGTTGATGGCACTGAAGCTTTCTTT
CASSQSGGVDGTEAFF
>TRBJ2-1|TRBV7-2|-|TRBD1
TGTGCCAGCAGACGTCCGGGACAGGGAACCAATGAGCAGTTCTTC
CASRRPGQGTNEQFF
>TRBJ2-7|TRBV5-4|-|-
TGTGCCAGCAGCTTGTACACCCTTGAGCAGTACTTC
CASSLYTLEQYF
>TRBJ2-6|TRBV2|-|-
TGTGCCAGCAGTGTTAAGGGGGGGGCTGGGGCCAACGTCCTGACTTTC
CASSVKGGAGANVLTF
>TRBJ2-4|TRBV7-6|-|TRBD2
TGTGCCAGCAGCTTAGCGGCGAGACTAGCGGGAGGGAGGGACAAAAACATTCAGTACTTC
CASSLAARLAGGRDKNIQYF
>TRBJ2-5|TRBV14|-|-
TGTGCCAGCAGCCAAGGCCGATGGAGGTACCAAGAGACCCAGTACTTC
CASSQGRWRYQETQYF
>TRBJ1-2|TRBV15|once|TRBD1
TGTGCCACCAGCAGAGGGGGACAGACCTCGGGCTACACCTTC
CATSRGGQTSGYTF
>TRBJ2-7|TRBV19|once|-
TGTGCCAGTAGTTTGCTGGGGGCTAGCGCTCCCTACGAGCAGTACTTC
CASSLLGASAPYEQYF
>TRBJ1-2|TRBV5-4|-|-
TGTGCCAGCAGCGGTCTGACAGGAGCGGATACACTCTATGGCTACACCTTC
CASSGLTGADTLYGYTF
>TRBJ1-1|TRBV10-2|-|-
TGCGCCACCTGGGGTTACATGAACACTGAAGCTTTCTTT
CATWGYMNTEAFF
>TRBJ1-4|TRBV30|few|-
TGTGCCTGGAGGGATAATGAAAAACTGTTTTTT
CAWRDNEKLFF
>TRBJ2-2|TRBV2|-|TRBD2
TGTGCCAGCAGGACTAGCGGGAGCGCCGGGGAGCTGTTTTTT
CASRTSGSAGELFF
>TRBJ2-3|TRBV6-1|-|-
TGTGCCAGTCGCCACAGGGCAGATACGCAGTATTTT
CASRHRADTQYF
>TRBJ1-1|TRBV28|-|-
TGTGCCAGCAAGGGGCGCATGAACACTGAAGCTTTCTTT
CASKGRMNTEAFF
>TRBJ2-1|TRBV2|few|-
TGTGCCAGCAGTGCACTAGCACGGGAGCAGTTCTTC
CASSALAREQFF
>TRBJ2-1|TRBV30|-|TRBD2
TGTGCCTGGGGTGGGGGGACTAGCGGGAACTTTAGGAATGAGCAGTTCTTC
CAWGGGTSGNFRNEQFF
>TRBJ1-1|TRBV9|-|TRBD1
TGTGCCAGCAGCAGAAGAACGCCGGGACAGCTACCTGAAGCTTTCTTT
CASSRRTPGQLPEAFF
>TRBJ1-4|TRBV11-2|-|-
TGTGCCAGTAGCCCTACAACTAATGAAAAACTGTTTTTT
CASSPTTNEKLFF
>TRBJ2-1|TRBV2|once|TRBD1
TGTGCCAGCAGTGAAAACAGGGGGCGCGGGAATGAGCAGTTCTTC
CASSENRGRGNEQFF
>TRBJ2-3|TRBV7-9|-|-
TGTGCCAGCAGCACCACCCGGACGCTAGAAGTAGATACGCAGTATTTT
CASSTTRTLEVDTQYF
>TRBJ2-7|TRBV4-1|-|TRBD1
TGCGCCAGCAGCGGGACAGGGACGTACGAGCAGTACTTC
CASSGTGTYEQYF
>TRBJ1-5|TRBV5-1|once|-
TGCGCCAGCAGCCCCGGGGCAGCGAGTAGCAATCAGCCCCAGCATTTT
CASSPGAASSNQPQHF
>TRBJ2-5|TRBV28|once|-
TGTGCCAGCAGTCCCCGCTTCGGTCAGGAGACCCAGTACTTC
CASSPRFGQETQYF
>TRBJ1-1|TRBV29-1|-|-
TGCAGCGTTTCCTTTGGCCAGCAATATCTCACTGAAGCTTTCTTT
CSVSFGQQYLTEAFF
>TRBJ1-1|TRBV11-3|-|TRBD1
TGTGCCAGCAGCTTAGATTCACAGGGGCGGAACACTGAAGCTTTCTTT
CASSLDSQGRNTEAFF
>TRBJ1-3|TRBV7-8|once|-
TGTGCCAGCAGACTGTCAGACGGGGGAAACACCATATATTTT
CASRLSDGGNTIYF
>TRBJ2-1|TRBV7-2|-|-
TGTGCCAGCAGCTTATGGGCAGACACCTACAATGAGCAGTTCTTC
CASSLWADTYNEQFF
>TRBJ2-1|TRBV9|-|-
TGTGCCAGCAGCATCCATACGGGAATCTACAATGAGCAGTTCTTC
CASSIHTGIYNEQFF
>TRBJ2-5|TRBV19|-|TRBD1
TGTGCCAGTAGTATTGGGGGACAGGGAGAGACCCAGTACTTC
CASSIGGQGETQYF